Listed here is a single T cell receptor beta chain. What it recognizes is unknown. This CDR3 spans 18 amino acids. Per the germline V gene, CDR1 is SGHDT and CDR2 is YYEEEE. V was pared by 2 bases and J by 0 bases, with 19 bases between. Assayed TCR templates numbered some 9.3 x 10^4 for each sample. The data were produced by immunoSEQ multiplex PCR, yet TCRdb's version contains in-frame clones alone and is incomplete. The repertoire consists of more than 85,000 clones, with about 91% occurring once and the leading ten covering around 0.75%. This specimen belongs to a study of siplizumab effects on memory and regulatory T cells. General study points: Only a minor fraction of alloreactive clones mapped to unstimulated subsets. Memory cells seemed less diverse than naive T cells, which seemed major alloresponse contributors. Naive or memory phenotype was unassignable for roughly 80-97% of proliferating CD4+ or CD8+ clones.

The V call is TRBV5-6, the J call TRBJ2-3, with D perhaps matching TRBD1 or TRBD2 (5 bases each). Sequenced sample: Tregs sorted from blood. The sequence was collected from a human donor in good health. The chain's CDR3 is CASSFPRGQPVSTDTQYF. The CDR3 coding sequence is TGTGCCAGCAGCTTTCCTCGGGGCCAGCCAGTAAGCACAGATACGCAGTATTTT. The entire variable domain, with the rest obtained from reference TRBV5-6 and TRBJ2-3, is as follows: DAGVTQSPTHLIKTRGQQVTLRCSPKSGHDTVSWYQQALGQGPQFIFQYYEEEERQRGNFPDRFSGHQFPNYSSELNVNALLLGDSALYLCASSFPRGQPVSTDTQYFGPGTRLTVL.